The sequence of this T cell receptor beta chain was determined in a study of blood T cell repertoires in COVID-19. The authors' processing: Reference gene primer amplification yielded estimated nucleated cell counts. TCRdb keeps only in-frame clones here, not all; method: immunoSEQ multiplex PCR. Clone size and V and J calls were adopted from that table, with D and trimming inferred from the DNA. The table has 100,000 to 120,000 clones, 70% to 90% seen once. This TCR came from a woman in her seventies who had recovered from COVID-19. The sample was peripheral blood.

The CDR3, as DNA: TGTGCCAGCAGCTGGGGACTAGGGGTCAACTATGGCTACACCTTC. Amino acid sequence: CASSWGLGVNYGYTF. The chain links TRBV4-2 to TRBJ1-2; a weak D match, TRBD1 (5 bases). The V gene lost 5 bases and the J gene lost 2 bases, with 15 bases spanning the gap. Germline CDR1 is LGHNA and CDR2 is YNFKEQ. CDR3 length equals 15 residues.